This TCR beta chain emerged from a study of shared clonotypes between healthy human individuals. Study in general: The plates for each donor numbered three CD4 naive, three CD4 memory, two CD8 naive and one CD8 memory.

Per germline, CDR1 SGHRS and CDR2 YFSETQ. Trimming removed 4 bases at V and 3 bases at J, with 11 bases between. The CDR3 sequence is 14 residues long. Overall study findings and caveats: Generally, naive subsets came out with larger estimated richness than memory subsets.

The study drew its donors from healthy HIV-negative adults without recent acute infections or vaccinations. CD4+ cells were split into CD45RA+ naive and CD45RA-negative memory subsets. As for this clone: What it recognizes is unknown.

This table comes from immunoSEQ multiplex PCR, and its TCRdb copy is limited to in-frame clones, with some not included. Of under 2,500,000 clones listed, 90% to 97% were seen once; the top ten hold more than 0.1%. This TCR was sampled from a man younger than 35 in good health. The sample comprised naive CD4+ T cells sorted from blood. Indicated subset: CD45RA+ positively selected. The genes are TRBV5-1 and TRBJ2-1; weak D call: TRBD2 (6 bases). This chain's CDR3 is CASSPGTLYNEQFF. The CDR3 DNA sequence: TGCGCCAGCAGCCCCGGGACTCTCTACAATGAGCAGTTCTTC. Full variable domain (rest looked up from reference TRBV5-1 and TRBJ2-1): KAGVTQTPRYLIKTRGQQVTLSCSPISGHRSVSWYQQTPGQGLQFLFEYFSETQRNKGNFPGRFSGRQFSNSRSEMNVSTLELGDSALYLCASSPGTLYNEQFFGPGTRLTVL.